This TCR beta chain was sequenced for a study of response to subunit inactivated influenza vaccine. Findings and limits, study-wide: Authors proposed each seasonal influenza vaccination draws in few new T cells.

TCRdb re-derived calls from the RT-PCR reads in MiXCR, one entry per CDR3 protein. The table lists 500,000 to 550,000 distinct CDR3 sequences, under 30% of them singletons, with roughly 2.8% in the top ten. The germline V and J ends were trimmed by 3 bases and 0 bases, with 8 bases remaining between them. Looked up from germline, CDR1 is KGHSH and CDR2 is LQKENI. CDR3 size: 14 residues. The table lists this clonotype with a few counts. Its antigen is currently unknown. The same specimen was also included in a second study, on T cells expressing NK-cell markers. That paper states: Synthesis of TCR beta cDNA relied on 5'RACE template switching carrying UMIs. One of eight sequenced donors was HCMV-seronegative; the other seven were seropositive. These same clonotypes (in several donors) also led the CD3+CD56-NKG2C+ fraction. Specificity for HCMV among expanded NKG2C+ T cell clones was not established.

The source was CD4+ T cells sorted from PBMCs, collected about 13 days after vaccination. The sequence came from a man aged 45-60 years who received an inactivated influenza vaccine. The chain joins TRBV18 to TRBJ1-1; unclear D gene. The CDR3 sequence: CASSPSEMNTEAFF. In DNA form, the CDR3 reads TGTGCCAGCTCACCTTCAGAGATGAACACTGAAGCTTTCTTT.